Below, 32 T cell receptor beta chains from the same sample are listed, as sequenced in a study of shared clonotypes between healthy human individuals. Here immunoSEQ multiplex PCR was the method, and the copy in TCRdb shows in-frame clones only, minus some. The sample carries roughly 2,300,000 clones, 85% to 95% recorded once. The specimen was naive CD4+ T cells from PBMCs. Stated subset: CD45RA+ positively selected. The source is a man between 18 and 29 years old in good health. Some clones in this sample may be carry-over from other donors' samples.

The chain is built from TRBV27 and TRBJ2-1; TRBD2 matches 10 bases. Germline V lookup: CDR1 MNHEY, CDR2 SMNVEV (reference sequence). This CDR3 is 17 amino acids long. The trim removed 1 base at V and 8 bases at J, leaving 11 bases unmatched. The CDR3: CASSLFSGRPLVDEQFF. CDR3 nucleotide sequence: TGTGCCAGCAGTTTATTTAGCGGGAGGCCGCTAGTGGATGAGCAGTTCTTC.

This clone was recorded only once. The chain couples TRBV7-9 to TRBJ2-7; a possible D gene is TRBD2 (6 bases). V was trimmed by 7 bases and J by 9 bases, leaving 28 bases between them. CDR3 size: 16 residues. The germline V gene has CDR1 SEHNR and CDR2 FQNEAQ (reference sequence). The CDR3 nucleotides are TGTGCCAGCATCACTTCCCAAAGCGAGACTCCGGGAGTGCAGTACTTC. Translated: CASITSQSETPGVQYF.

This sequence joins TRBV7-8 and TRBJ2-1; 11 positions agree with TRBD2. Germline V lookup: CDR1 SGHVS, CDR2 FQNEAQ. After removal of 6 bases from V and 3 bases from J, the junction contained 4 bases not matched to a gene. This CDR3 is 15 amino acids long. CDR3 sequence: CASRASGGIYNEQFF. Written as DNA, the CDR3 is TGTGCCAGCAGGGCTAGCGGGGGGATCTACAATGAGCAGTTCTTC.

For this clone: Other DNA sequences in this specimen translate into the identical CDR3. This chain links TRBV7-8 with TRBJ2-2, with 8 positions matching TRBD1. CDR1 SGHVS and CDR2 FQNEAQ come from the germline V gene. With 5 bases clipped from V and 2 bases from J, the junction kept 4 bases outside the gene matches. This CDR3 is 15 amino acids long. CDR3 sequence: CASSADRVNTGELFF. The CDR3 coding sequence is TGTGCCAGCAGCGCGGACAGGGTTAACACCGGGGAGCTGTTTTTT.

The chain employs TRBV5-1 and TRBJ2-7; TRBD2 agrees at 7 bases. CDR3 length equals 18 residues. V trimming: 0 bases; J trimming: 2 bases; junction bases outside the gene matches: 14. Per the germline V gene, CDR1 is SGHRS and CDR2 is YFSETQ. The CDR3 region is CASSLDRGMAGVAYEQYF. The CDR3 DNA reads as TGCGCCAGCAGCTTGGATCGGGGCATGGCGGGAGTAGCCTACGAGCAGTACTTC.

The J gene is TRBJ2-2, the V gene TRBV10-3, with D perhaps matching TRBD2 (6 bases). V lost 7 bases and J 1 base, leaving 13 bases between the germline ends. The CDR3 has 15 amino acids. Germline V lookup: CDR1 ENHRY, CDR2 SYGVKD. The CDR3: CAITFGSGNTGELFF. The CDR3 nucleotides are TGTGCCATCACCTTCGGTAGCGGGAACACCGGGGAGCTGTTTTTT.

The V and J genes are TRBV7-9 and TRBJ2-1, with D maybe TRBD2 (6 bases). The length of the CDR3 is 13 residues. V was clipped by 7 bases and J by 4 bases, with 11 bases between them. Looked up from germline, CDR1 is SEHNR and CDR2 is FQNEAQ (reference sequence). The CDR3 reads CASTPGSYNEQFF. The CDR3 coding sequence is TGTGCCAGCACCCCCGGGAGTTACAATGAGCAGTTCTTC.

The chain joins TRBV5-8 to TRBJ2-5; 12 bases agree with TRBD2. Germline-derived CDR1 and CDR2 are SGHTS and YDEGEE. V lost 2 bases, J lost 8 bases, and 7 bases stayed unmatched. This CDR3 has 15 amino acids. CDR3 nucleotides: TGTGCCAGCAGCTTAAGACTAGCGGGAGCCACTACCCAGTACTTC. It translates to CASSLRLAGATTQYF.

The chain combines TRBV6-6 with TRBJ1-5; D might be TRBD1 (5 bases). With 0 bases removed from V and 4 bases from J, the gap between germline ends came to 10 bases. The CDR3 contains 15 residues. Germline CDR1 and CDR2: MNHNY and SVGAGI (reference sequence). The CDR3 DNA reads as TGTGCCAGCAGTTACTCGCGACAGTCAAATCAGCCCCAGCATTTT. Translation: CASSYSRQSNQPQHF.

This chain joins TRBV28 and TRBJ1-2; maybe TRBD1 (5 bases). CDR1 is MDHEN and CDR2 is SYDVKM in the germline V gene. The CDR3 length is 16 residues. The V end was cut by 2 bases, the J end by 1 base, with 14 bases between. The CDR3 sequence is CASSLSSRAFNYGYTF. The CDR3, as DNA: TGTGCCAGCAGTTTAAGTAGCAGGGCCTTTAACTATGGCTACACCTTC.

Notes on this clone: Other nucleotide sequences from this sample produce the same CDR3. The V call is TRBV5-1, the J call TRBJ2-3, with TRBD1 matching over 12 bases. V shed 4 bases and J 4 bases; nucleotides not matched to a gene: 4. The germline V gene has CDR1 SGHRS and CDR2 YFSETQ. The CDR3 extends over 15 amino acids. The CDR3, as DNA: TGCGCCAGCAGCCCGGGGACAGGGGGCGCAGATACGCAGTATTTT. The encoded protein is CASSPGTGGADTQYF.

The genes are TRBV5-8 and TRBJ1-2; D remains unclear. Trimming took off 4 bases at V and 3 bases at J, with 13 bases between the two ends. Germline assignment: CDR1 SGHTS and CDR2 YDEGEE. This CDR3 contains 14 residues. CDR3 DNA: TGTGCCAGCAGCCGCGTGTGGGTCGACTATGGCTACACCTTC. It encodes CASSRVWVDYGYTF.

CDR3 coding DNA: TGTGCCAGCTCACCGATCGGACTAGCGGGAGGCCCGCAGAAGGCCAAAAACATTCAGTACTTC. Translation: CASSPIGLAGGPQKAKNIQYF. This rearrangement joins TRBV18 to TRBJ2-4; 14 bases are shared with TRBD2. The V gene end was trimmed by 3 bases and the J gene end by 1 base; junction bases not matched to a gene: 14. The germline CDR1 and CDR2 sequences are KGHSH and LQKENI. The CDR3 extends over 21 amino acids. Full variable domain (remainder filled in from reference TRBV18 and TRBJ2-4): NAGVMQNPRHLVRRRGQEARLRCSPMKGHSHVYWYRQLPEEGLKFMVYLQKENIIDESGMPKERFSAEFPKEGPSILRIQQVVRGDSAAYFCASSPIGLAGGPQKAKNIQYFGAGTRLSVL.

The V gene is TRBV28, the J gene TRBJ2-1, with D possibly TRBD2 on 6 matching bases. Germline assignment: CDR1 MDHEN and CDR2 SYDVKM. Trimming took 5 bases from V and 3 from J, leaving 17 bases between them. The CDR3 has 16 amino acids. DNA of the CDR3: TGTGCCAGCAGTCCCTCCGGGCTAGCGCGCTACAATGAGCAGTTCTTC. Amino acid sequence: CASSPSGLARYNEQFF.

The V and J genes are TRBV5-1 and TRBJ2-6; 8 nucleotides agree with TRBD1. The CDR3 consists of 17 residues. The J segment lost 0 bases and the V segment lost 5 bases, leaving 7 bases of the junction unmatched. The V gene's germline CDR1 is SGHRS and CDR2 YFSETQ. The CDR3 region has the DNA TGCGCCAGCAGTCCGGGACAGGCCTACTCTGGGGCCAACGTCCTGACTTTC. Its translation is CASSPGQAYSGANVLTF.

J is TRBJ2-7 and V is TRBV11-2; no clear D gene. The CDR3 is 10 amino acids. Trimming pared 10 bases from V and 4 bases from J, leaving 8 bases between. Per germline, CDR1 SGHAT and CDR2 FQNNGV. CDR3 sequence reads: CAIPRYEQYF. CDR3 nucleotides: TGTGCCATCCCCAGGTACGAGCAGTACTTC.

The rearrangement links TRBV19 to TRBJ2-7, with TRBD1 matching over 10 bases. Germline V gene lookup returns CDR1 LNHDA and CDR2 SQIVND (reference sequence). Trimming at V came to 5 bases and at J to 3 bases, leaving 10 bases not matched to a gene. CDR3 length equals 16 residues. CDR3: CASSPTGDRGSYEQYF. CDR3 nucleotide sequence: TGTGCCAGTAGTCCAACCGGGGACAGGGGAAGCTACGAGCAGTACTTC.

The chain uses TRBV11-3 and TRBJ2-7; D might be TRBD1 (6 bases). CDR3 length: 12 amino acids. Germline CDR1 SGHNT, CDR2 YENEEA. The V end lost 5 bases, the J end lost 4 bases, and 9 bases lay between the germline ends. For the CDR3, the DNA is TGTGCCAGCAGCGGGGACAATTACGAGCAGTACTTC. This encodes CASSGDNYEQYF.

V gene TRBV7-3 combines with J gene TRBJ1-2; the D gene is possibly TRBD1 (5 bases). The CDR3 is made up of 12 amino acids. V was pared by 5 bases and J by 14 bases, with 18 bases between. CDR1 is SGHTA, CDR2 FQGTGA, per germline. Here the CDR3 reads CASSPRDSPPTF. CDR3 sequence (DNA): TGTGCCAGCAGCCCCCGGGACTCCCCCCCGACCTTC.

The chain recombines TRBV28 with TRBJ1-5; 8 nucleotides align to TRBD1. CDR3 length: 16 residues. V shed 5 bases and J 3 bases; nucleotides not matched to a gene: 9. Germline-derived CDR1 and CDR2 are MDHEN and SYDVKM. CDR3 amino acids: CASSPTGQVTNQPQHF. As DNA, the CDR3 is TGTGCCAGCAGTCCCACGGGACAGGTGACCAATCAGCCCCAGCATTTT.

For the CDR3, the DNA is TGTGCCACCGCTCCGGGACAGGGGAACACCGGGGAGCTGTTTTTT. This sequence encodes CATAPGQGNTGELFF. The chain combines TRBV25-1 with TRBJ2-2; the match to TRBD1 covers 9 bases. Germline V CDR1 and CDR2: MGHDK, SYGVNS. With V trimmed by 10 bases and J by 1 base, 7 bases remained unmatched. CDR3 size: 15 residues.

The CDR3 is CASTLGGTLTEAFF. CDR3 nucleotide sequence: TGTGCCAGCACCTTAGGAGGAACACTCACTGAAGCTTTCTTT. The rearrangement joins TRBV28 to TRBJ1-1; no definite D call. This CDR3 is built from 14 residues. Trimming removed 7 bases at V and 4 bases at J, with 16 bases between. Per the germline V gene, CDR1 is MDHEN and CDR2 is SYDVKM.

The chain has TRBV5-4 and TRBJ1-1, with D possibly TRBD1 on 5 matching bases. V was clipped by 3 bases and J by 4 bases, with 13 bases between them. The CDR3 extends over 14 amino acids. Looked up from germline, CDR1 is SGHNT and CDR2 is YYREEE (reference sequence). CDR3 nucleotide sequence: TGTGCCAGCAGCTCGGGACCCCACCGCACTGAAGCTTTCTTT. It specifies CASSSGPHRTEAFF. Full variable domain (missing parts from reference TRBV5-4 and TRBJ1-1): ETGVTQSPTHLIKTRGQQVTLRCSSQSGHNTVSWYQQALGQGPQFIFQYYREEENGRGNFPPRFSGLQFPNYSSELNVNALELDDSALYLCASSSGPHRTEAFFGQGTRLTVV.

This clone appeared once. The chain employs TRBV7-2 and TRBJ2-7, with TRBD1 identical over 10 bases. Per germline, CDR1 SGHTA and CDR2 FQGNSA. J lost 1 base, V lost 1 base, and 10 bases had no gene match. The CDR3 has 18 amino acids. The CDR3 bases are TGTGCCAGCAGCTTAGGGGGAACCGGGACAGGGGCTTCCTACGAGCAGTACTTC. Translating gives CASSLGGTGTGASYEQYF.

The rearrangement uses TRBV7-2 and TRBJ1-5, with D uncertain. Trimming cost V 4 bases and J 9 bases, with 16 bases left between them. The V gene's germline CDR1 is SGHTA and CDR2 FQGNSA. The CDR3 spans 14 residues. CDR3 sequence reads: CASSSGGYRVPQHF. The CDR3 DNA follows: TGTGCCAGCAGCTCTGGAGGTTATAGGGTGCCCCAGCATTTT.

The rearrangement links TRBV5-1 to TRBJ2-7; no firm D call. V was cut by 3 bases and J by 3 bases, with 7 bases left in between. This CDR3 comprises 12 residues. Germline CDR1 and CDR2: SGHRS and YFSETQ. The chain's CDR3 is CASSSQRYEQYF. The CDR3 DNA reads TGCGCCAGCAGCTCACAGCGCTACGAGCAGTACTTC.

In the case of this clone: Within the sample, other DNA sequences also encode this same CDR3. This rearrangement joins TRBV18 to TRBJ2-1; no definite D call. This CDR3 spans 12 amino acids. Germline lookup yields CDR1 KGHSH and CDR2 LQKENI. V was cut by 0 bases and J by 8 bases, with 5 bases left in between. The CDR3, as DNA: TGTGCCAGCTCACCACCGACGCATGAGCAGTTCTTC. Protein product: CASSPPTHEQFF.

V and J are TRBV11-1 and TRBJ2-1; D unclear. The germline CDR1 and CDR2 sequences are SGHAT and FQDESV (reference sequence). With 2 bases removed from V and 4 bases from J, the gap between germline ends came to 6 bases. This CDR3 has 13 amino acids. The CDR3 region is CASSLSRYNEQFF. The CDR3 nucleotides read TGTGCCAGCAGCTTATCGAGGTACAATGAGCAGTTCTTC. Variable domain in full (rest from reference TRBV11-1 and TRBJ2-1): EAEVAQSPRYKITEKSQAVAFWCDPISGHATLYWYRQILGQGPELLVQFQDESVVDDSQLPKDRFSAERLKGVDSTLKIQPAELGDSAMYLCASSLSRYNEQFFGPGTRLTVL.

V gene TRBV5-4 combines with J gene TRBJ2-2; the match to TRBD2 covers 12 bases. J gave up 1 base and V 2 bases, and 3 bases lay outside the gene matches. Germline assignment: CDR1 SGHNT and CDR2 YYREEE (reference sequence). This CDR3 comprises 17 residues. CDR3 amino acids: CASSLLAGGLNTGELFF. CDR3 bases: TGTGCCAGCAGCTTACTAGCGGGAGGCCTGAACACCGGGGAGCTGTTTTTT.

CDR3 amino acids: CASSLRDRAWFHTF. The CDR3 DNA reads TGCGCCAGCAGCCTCCGGGACAGGGCTTGGTTCCACACCTTC. V gene TRBV5-1 combines with J gene TRBJ1-2, with TRBD1 identical over 9 bases. Germline assignment: CDR1 SGHRS and CDR2 YFSETQ. CDR3 length: 14 residues. With V trimmed by 4 bases and J by 12 bases, 13 bases remained unmatched.

In nucleotides, the CDR3 is TGTGCCACCAGCAGAGCCCAGAGGGAGACCCAGTACTTC. It translates to CATSRAQRETQYF. V and J are TRBV15 and TRBJ2-5; D call uncertain. V was trimmed by 1 base and J by 5 bases, leaving 8 bases between them. In germline, CDR1 is LNHNV, CDR2 YYDKDF (reference sequence). The CDR3 is 13 amino acids. Full variable domain (missing parts from reference TRBV15 and TRBJ2-5): DAMVIQNPRYQVTQFGKPVTLSCSQTLNHNVMYWYQQKSSQAPKLLFHYYDKDFNNEADTPDNFQSRRPNTSFCFLDIRSPGLGDTAMYLCATSRAQRETQYFGPGTRLLVL.

This chain joins TRBV10-3 and TRBJ2-2; D not resolved. Trimming removed 6 bases at V and 6 bases at J, with 23 bases between. Germline CDR1 reads ENHRY; CDR2 reads SYGVKD. The CDR3 runs 17 residues. The CDR3 coding sequence is TGTGCCATCAGCGCACGATCCCCCCGTTTAAAGGCCGGGGAGCTGTTTTTT. Translation: CAISARSPRLKAGELFF.